The 30 T cell receptor beta chains below all came from one sample that was sequenced in a study of shared clonotypes between healthy human individuals. The protocol was immunoSEQ multiplex PCR, while the TCRdb copy is restricted to in-frame clones and leaves out a portion. The sample consists of 2 million to 3 million clones, under 95% of them appearing once. Source material: naive CD4+ T cells from PBMCs. Regarding subset: CD45RA+ positively selected. The receptors come from a man between 18 and 35 years old in good health. Some clones in this sample may be carry-over from other donors' samples.

The chain recombines TRBV6-5 with TRBJ2-3; TRBD2 aligns across 7 bases. CDR3 length: 14 residues. The ends lost 6 bases at V and 6 bases at J; junction bases unmatched: 9. In germline, CDR1 is MNHEY, CDR2 SVGAGI. CDR3 sequence (DNA): TGTGCCAGCAGACCGACTAACGGGGGGGATACGCAGTATTTT. Protein sequence: CASRPTNGGDTQYF.

The chain uses TRBV27 and TRBJ1-1; D is uncertain. Germline V lookup: CDR1 MNHEY, CDR2 SMNVEV (reference sequence). Trimming took 5 bases from V and 2 from J, leaving 9 bases between them. The CDR3 spans 13 residues. The CDR3 spells CASSPRYNTEAFF. CDR3 nucleotides: TGTGCCAGCAGTCCTCGGTATAACACTGAAGCTTTCTTT.

This clone was seen only a few times. The sample carries other DNA sequences with the same CDR3. V gene TRBV5-1 combines with J gene TRBJ1-2, with a tentative D call TRBD1 (6 bases). The CDR3 is 13 amino acids. CDR1 SGHRS and CDR2 YFSETQ come from the germline V gene. V lost 4 bases and J 2 bases, leaving 9 bases between the germline ends. The CDR3 region is CASSPDRNYGYTF. The CDR3 coding sequence is TGCGCCAGCAGCCCTGACAGGAACTATGGCTACACCTTC.

As concerns this clone: Other nucleotide sequences from this sample produce the same CDR3. The chain uses TRBV5-1 and TRBJ2-1; TRBD2 matches at 7 bases. The ends lost 0 bases at V and 6 bases at J; junction bases unmatched: 6. The CDR3 runs 15 residues. From germline, CDR1 is SGHRS and CDR2 YFSETQ. The CDR3 spells CASSLALAGGNEQFF. CDR3 bases: TGCGCCAGCAGCTTGGCGTTAGCGGGTGGCAATGAGCAGTTCTTC.

The chain has TRBV19 and TRBJ2-2; a weak D match, TRBD2 (6 bases). Germline assignment: CDR1 LNHDA and CDR2 SQIVND (reference sequence). This CDR3 has 16 residues. Trimming removed 4 bases at V and 6 bases at J, with 18 bases between. The CDR3 bases are TGTGCCAGTAGTACCCGATTGGGGGGTTACCCCGGGGAGCTGTTTTTT. It codes for CASSTRLGGYPGELFF.

The rearrangement joins TRBV27 to TRBJ2-5, with D tentatively TRBD2 (5 bases). The germline V gene has CDR1 MNHEY and CDR2 SMNVEV (reference sequence). Trimming removed 5 bases from V and 0 bases from J, with 19 bases in between. The CDR3 covers 17 residues. The DNA of the CDR3 is TGTGCCAGCAGTCGTCGCTCCGTGACGGACTACCAAGAGACCCAGTACTTC. This encodes CASSRRSVTDYQETQYF.

The rearrangement links TRBV7-2 to TRBJ2-7, with a tentative D call TRBD2 (6 bases). The germline gives CDR1 SGHTA, CDR2 FQGNSA. This CDR3 has 13 residues. V was cut by 5 bases and J by 5 bases, with 13 bases left in between. The CDR3: CASSGPGVNEQYF. CDR3 in DNA: TGTGCCAGCAGCGGACCGGGGGTGAACGAGCAGTACTTC.

The chain joins TRBV9 to TRBJ2-3, with D possibly TRBD2 on 6 matching bases. There are 14 residues in the CDR3. Germline V gene data show CDR1 as SGDLS and CDR2 as YYNGEE. The V end was cut by 0 bases, the J end by 4 bases, with 9 bases between. CDR3 sequence: CASSVAGSPDTQYF. DNA for the CDR3: TGTGCCAGCAGCGTAGCCGGGAGTCCAGATACGCAGTATTTT.

The chain couples TRBV6-1 to TRBJ1-2; possibly TRBD1 for D (6 bases). Germline CDR1 MNHNS, CDR2 SASEGT. The V and J ends lost 5 bases and 6 bases respectively, with 13 bases between them. CDR3 length: 13 amino acids. The CDR3 coding sequence is TGTGCCAGCAGTCAAAGGGGGGGGGATGGCTACACCTTC. Translated, it gives CASSQRGGDGYTF.

The chain couples TRBV7-9 to TRBJ1-2; D ambiguous. Germline assignment: CDR1 SEHNR and CDR2 FQNEAQ (reference sequence). CDR3 length: 14 amino acids. V dropped 6 bases and J dropped 4 bases, with 15 bases sitting between them. Here the CDR3 DNA reads TGTGCCAGCAGTCTTCTCCAGGACTCCTATGGCTACACCTTC. Translating gives CASSLLQDSYGYTF. Variable domain in full (rest from reference TRBV7-9 and TRBJ1-2): DTGVSQNPRHKITKRGQNVTFRCDPISEHNRLYWYRQTLGQGPEFLTYFQNEAQLEKSRLLSDRFSAERPKGSFSTLEIQRTEQGDSAMYLCASSLLQDSYGYTFGSGTRLTVV.

The chain has TRBV7-9 and TRBJ2-1; the match to TRBD2 covers 10 bases. V trimming: 0 bases; J trimming: 9 bases; junction bases outside the gene matches: 8. The CDR3 is 16 residues long. Per germline, CDR1 SEHNR and CDR2 FQNEAQ (reference sequence). The CDR3 loop is CASSLAALAGVSEQFF. CDR3 in DNA: TGTGCCAGCAGCTTAGCGGCGCTAGCGGGAGTGAGTGAGCAGTTCTTC.

The chain uses TRBV28 and TRBJ2-7, with D possibly matching TRBD1 (6 bases). CDR3 size: 12 residues. Per germline, CDR1 MDHEN and CDR2 SYDVKM. DNA for the CDR3: TGTGTGTACAGGGAAATTCTAGGCGAGCAGTACTTC. This translates into CVYREILGEQYF.

The chain has TRBV7-2 and TRBJ1-1, with D unresolved. Germline lookup yields CDR1 SGHTA and CDR2 FQGNSA. Trimming pared 6 bases from V and 2 bases from J, leaving 4 bases between. The CDR3 consists of 11 residues. CDR3 residues: CASRENTEAFF. In DNA, the CDR3 is TGTGCCAGCAGAGAAAACACTGAAGCTTTCTTT. The complete variable domain, with remaining parts taken from reference TRBV7-2 and TRBJ1-1, reads GAGVSQSPSNKVTEKGKDVELRCDPISGHTALYWYRQSLGQGLEFLIYFQGNSAPDKSGLPSDRFSAERTGGSVSTLTIQRTQQEDSAVYLCASRENTEAFFGQGTRLTVV.

The chain recombines TRBV10-3 with TRBJ1-1; D might be TRBD1 (6 bases). The CDR3 length is 14 residues. CDR1 and CDR2 from the germline V gene are ENHRY and SYGVKD. Between the trimmed V and J ends, which lost 3 bases and 1 base, there was a span of 9 bases. CDR3 bases: TGTGCCATCAGTGACATGGGGGCGAACACTGAAGCTTTCTTT. Translating it yields CAISDMGANTEAFF.

V gene TRBV18 combines with J gene TRBJ1-2; a weak D match, TRBD1 (5 bases). The CDR3 totals 17 residues. Trimming pared 3 bases from V and 2 bases from J, leaving 19 bases between. CDR1 KGHSH and CDR2 LQKENI come from the germline V gene. The CDR3 DNA reads TGTGCCAGCTCACCCACCGGGCCTAGGGGCCCAAACTATGGCTACACCTTC. This sequence encodes CASSPTGPRGPNYGYTF.

The V gene is TRBV6-1, the J gene TRBJ1-2, with D unclear. The CDR3 loop spans 15 amino acids. V was cut by 8 bases and J by 3 bases, with 19 bases left in between. In germline, CDR1 is MNHNS, CDR2 SASEGT. The DNA of the CDR3 is TGTGCCAGCCGCCCCCATGCAGAGGGATACTATGGCTACACCTTC. It translates to CASRPHAEGYYGYTF.

The chain employs TRBV28 and TRBJ2-5; the D gene is possibly TRBD2 (6 bases). Germline V gene lookup returns CDR1 MDHEN and CDR2 SYDVKM. There are 13 residues in the CDR3. V dropped 7 bases and J dropped 5 bases, with 14 bases sitting between them. CDR3 sequence (DNA): TGTGCCAGCATCGGGACTCCTAGGGAGACCCAGTACTTC. Protein product: CASIGTPRETQYF.

The chain carries TRBV27 and TRBJ1-1; no reliable D call. Germline loops: CDR1 MNHEY, CDR2 SMNVEV (reference sequence). This CDR3 region has 15 residues. Trimming took 7 bases from V and 4 from J, leaving 19 bases between them. CDR3 region: CASTPRAAMGTEAFF. DNA for the CDR3: TGTGCCAGCACCCCCCGAGCGGCAATGGGCACTGAAGCTTTCTTT.

The rearrangement joins TRBV5-6 to TRBJ2-5; possibly TRBD1 for D (5 bases). This CDR3 region has 12 residues. CDR1 SGHDT and CDR2 YYEEEE come from the germline V gene. Trimming pared 4 bases from V and 10 bases from J, leaving 14 bases between. This CDR3 is CASSPLQGNQYF. The CDR3 bases are TGTGCCAGCAGCCCCCTCCAGGGAAACCAGTACTTC.

The rearrangement links TRBV29-1 to TRBJ1-5, with D hard to call. CDR3 length equals 16 residues. The V gene lost 4 bases and the J gene lost 0 bases, with 16 bases spanning the gap. CDR1 is SQVTM, CDR2 ANQGSEA, per germline. Here the CDR3 reads CSVAGEGGLSNQPQHF. CDR3 DNA: TGCAGCGTTGCCGGTGAGGGCGGGCTTAGCAATCAGCCCCAGCATTTT.

In the case of this clone: The same CDR3 can be traced to other DNA sequences in this sample. The chain recombines TRBV30 with TRBJ1-3, with D unclear. The V end was cut by 2 bases, the J end by 0 bases, with 5 bases between. Germline assignment: CDR1 GTSNPN and CDR2 SVGIG (reference sequence). The CDR3 length is 13 residues. CDR3 in amino acids: CAWSISSGNTIYF. Here the CDR3 DNA reads TGTGCCTGGAGTATCAGCTCTGGAAACACCATATATTTT.

The chain recombines TRBV5-1 with TRBJ2-1; D perhaps matches TRBD1 (6 bases). The V end was cut by 0 bases, the J end by 7 bases, with 14 bases between. CDR1 and CDR2 (germline): SGHRS, YFSETQ. This CDR3 region has 15 residues. The CDR3 protein is CASSLVTGFNNEQFF. The CDR3 nucleotides read TGCGCCAGCAGCTTGGTTACAGGGTTCAATAATGAGCAGTTCTTC.

The V and J genes are TRBV18 and TRBJ2-1, with a weak D call TRBD1 (6 bases). The CDR3 has 12 amino acids. V dropped 6 bases and J dropped 8 bases, with 11 bases sitting between them. Germline CDR1 and CDR2: KGHSH and LQKENI. In DNA form, the CDR3 reads TGTGCCAGCTCCCGCAGGGGTGATGAGCAGTTCTTC. Its protein product is CASSRRGDEQFF.

The chain has TRBV28 and TRBJ1-3, with D hard to call. Trimming left V 6 bases short and J 13 bases short, with 13 bases between. Germline V gene data show CDR1 as MDHEN and CDR2 as SYDVKM. This CDR3 contains 11 residues. For the CDR3, the DNA is TGTGCCAGCAGGGGCCAGGCTCTGATATATTTT. Its protein product is CASRGQALIYF.

The chain has TRBV4-1 and TRBJ2-5; 10 bases align to TRBD1. Losses at the gene ends were 2 bases for V and 4 bases for J; bases not matched to a gene: 1. The length of the CDR3 is 14 residues. Germline lookup yields CDR1 MGHRA and CDR2 YSYEKL. The CDR3 bases are TGCGCCAGCAGCCAAAGACAGGGGGCAGAGACCCAGTACTTC. This codes for CASSQRQGAETQYF.

This clone appeared once. The genes are TRBV18 and TRBJ1-1; D gene uncertain. Trimming left V 2 bases short and J 2 bases short, with 15 bases between. Germline CDR1 and CDR2: KGHSH and LQKENI. There are 16 residues in the CDR3. The CDR3 DNA is TGTGCCAGCTCACCAAGGAATTGGGGAAGAAACACTGAAGCTTTCTTT. This sequence encodes CASSPRNWGRNTEAFF.

V is TRBV5-1 and J is TRBJ2-5; 7 positions agree with TRBD2. The CDR3 consists of 16 residues. Germline CDR1 SGHRS, CDR2 YFSETQ. V trimming: 4 bases; J trimming: 3 bases; junction bases outside the gene matches: 12. DNA of the CDR3: TGCGCCAGCAGCCAGTTCTCAGGGAGGGGTAAAGAGACCCAGTACTTC. It translates to CASSQFSGRGKETQYF.

The V gene is TRBV7-8, the J gene TRBJ2-3, with TRBD2 identical over 12 bases. Looked up from germline, CDR1 is SGHVS and CDR2 is FQNEAQ. V was clipped by 2 bases and J by 9 bases; unmatched bases: 6. The CDR3 loop spans 15 amino acids. CDR3 protein: CASSLNLAGGPTQYF. CDR3 in DNA: TGTGCCAGCAGCTTAAATCTAGCGGGAGGGCCGACGCAGTATTTT.

The V gene is TRBV7-3, the J gene TRBJ2-3, with 14 bases fitting TRBD2. With 5 bases clipped from V and 2 bases from J, the junction kept 6 bases outside the gene matches. The CDR3 totals 17 residues. The germline V gene has CDR1 SGHTA and CDR2 FQGTGA. CDR3 nucleotides: TGTGCCAGCAGCCTTGGACTAGCGGGAGGCCCCACAGATACGCAGTATTTT. This sequence encodes CASSLGLAGGPTDTQYF.

The chain is built from TRBV5-1 and TRBJ2-6; D may be TRBD1 (6 bases). V lost 4 bases and J 4 bases, leaving 15 bases between the germline ends. Germline V gene lookup returns CDR1 SGHRS and CDR2 YFSETQ. The CDR3 has 16 residues. The CDR3 DNA follows: TGCGCCAGCAGCCTGGGATGGGGGCCCGGGGCCAACGTCCTGACTTTC. Residues: CASSLGWGPGANVLTF.